The sequence of this T cell receptor beta chain was determined in a study of cytomegalovirus exposure and HLA in healthy donors. Across the whole study: Early released data comprised tens of millions of unique TCRs from HLA-typed donors.

The PCR made use of 60 Vbeta and 13 Jbeta primers. Original processing notes: Later work found approximately 87 million unique TCR beta chains, with 9.5 million to 14 million shared. Sequencing used immunoSEQ multiplex PCR; TCRdb keeps in-frame clones, though not all of them. V and J calls plus clone size are reproduced from that table; the DNA served to infer D and trimming. The sample lists roughly 150,000 clones, more than 75% occurring once. Looked up from germline, CDR1 is SGDLS and CDR2 is YYNGEE. Trimming at V came to 0 bases and at J to 9 bases, leaving 6 bases not matched to a gene. The CDR3 runs to 15 residues.

The V call is TRBV9, the J call TRBJ2-1; 10 bases line up with TRBD2. This TCR came from a woman younger than 35 in good health and CMV-seronegative. What was sequenced was PBMCs. The CDR3 DNA reads as TGTGCCAGCAGCGTAGAAGCGGGGGGGCGAGGTGAGCAGTTCTTC. Translated, it gives CASSVEAGGRGEQFF.